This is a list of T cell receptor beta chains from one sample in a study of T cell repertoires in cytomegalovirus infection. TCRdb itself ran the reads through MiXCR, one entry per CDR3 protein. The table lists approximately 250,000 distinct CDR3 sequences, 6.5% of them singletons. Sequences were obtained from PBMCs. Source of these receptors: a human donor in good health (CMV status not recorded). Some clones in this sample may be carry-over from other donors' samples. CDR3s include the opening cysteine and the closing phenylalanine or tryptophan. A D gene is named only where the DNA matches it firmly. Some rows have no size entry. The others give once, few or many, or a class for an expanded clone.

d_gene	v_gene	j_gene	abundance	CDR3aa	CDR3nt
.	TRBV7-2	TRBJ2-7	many	CASSSRQDYEQYF	TGTGCCAGCAGCTCTCGACAGGACTACGAGCAGTACTTC
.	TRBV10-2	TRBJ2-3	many	CASSDWGEGDTQYF	TGCGCCAGCAGTGATTGGGGAGAAGGAGATACGCAGTATTTT
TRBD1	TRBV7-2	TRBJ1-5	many	CASSSGQPNQPQHF	TGTGCCAGCAGCTCGGGACAGCCCAATCAGCCCCAGCATTTT
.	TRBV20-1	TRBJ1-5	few	CSARLTPGAGGNQPQHF	TGCAGTGCTAGACTAACTCCCGGGGCTGGGGGCAATCAGCCCCAGCATTTT
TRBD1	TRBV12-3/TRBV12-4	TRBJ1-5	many	CASSGGTGNQPQHF	TGTGCCAGCAGCGGAGGGACAGGGAATCAGCCCCAGCATTTT
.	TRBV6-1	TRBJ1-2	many	CASSETPAAGGYTF	TGTGCCAGCAGTGAAACCCCAGCGGCTGGCGGCTACACCTTC
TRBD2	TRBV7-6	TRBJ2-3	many	CASSSVAGGFADTQYF	TGTGCCAGCAGTTCAGTAGCGGGGGGGTTTGCAGATACGCAGTATTTT
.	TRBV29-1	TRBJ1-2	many	CSVDGANYGYTF	TGCAGCGTCGACGGAGCTAACTATGGCTACACCTTC
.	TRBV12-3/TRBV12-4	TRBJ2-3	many	CASSSPHTQYF	TGTGCCAGCAGTTCCCCGCATACGCAGTATTTT
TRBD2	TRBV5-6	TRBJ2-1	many	CASSFIAGGNNEQFF	TGTGCCAGCAGCTTCATAGCGGGGGGGAACAATGAGCAGTTCTTC
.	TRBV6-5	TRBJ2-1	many	CASSSRDKNNEQFF	TGTGCCAGCAGTTCCCGGGACAAAAACAATGAGCAGTTCTTC
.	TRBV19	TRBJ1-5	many	CASSPQKNQPQHF	TGTGCCAGTAGTCCCCAGAAGAATCAGCCCCAGCATTTT
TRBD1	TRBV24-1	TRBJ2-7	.	CATSDPGQGRYEQYF	TGTGCCACCAGTGATCCGGGACAGGGACGCTACGAGCAGTACTTC
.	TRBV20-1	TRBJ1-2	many	CSARDPARAGYGYTF	TGCAGTGCTAGAGACCCGGCCCGGGCGGGCTATGGCTACACCTTC
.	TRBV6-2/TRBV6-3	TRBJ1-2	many	CAAGTNYGYTF	TGTGCCGCTGGGACCAACTATGGCTACACCTTC
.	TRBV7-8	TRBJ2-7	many	CASSSPARSGPGEQYF	TGTGCCAGCAGCTCCCCAGCCCGGTCCGGCCCGGGCGAGCAGTACTTC